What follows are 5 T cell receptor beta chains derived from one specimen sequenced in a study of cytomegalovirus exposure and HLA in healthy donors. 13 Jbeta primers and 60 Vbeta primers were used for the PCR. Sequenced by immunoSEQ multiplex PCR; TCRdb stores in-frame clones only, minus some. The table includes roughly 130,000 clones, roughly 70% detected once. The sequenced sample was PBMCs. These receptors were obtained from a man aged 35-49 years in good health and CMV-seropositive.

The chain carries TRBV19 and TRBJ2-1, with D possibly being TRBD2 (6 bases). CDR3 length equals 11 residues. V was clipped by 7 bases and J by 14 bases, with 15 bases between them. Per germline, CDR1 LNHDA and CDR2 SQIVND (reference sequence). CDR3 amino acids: CASKYWGEEFF. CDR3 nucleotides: TGTGCCAGTAAATATTGGGGGGAAGAGTTCTTC. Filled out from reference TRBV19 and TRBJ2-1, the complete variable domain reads DGGITQSPKYLFRKEGQNVTLSCEQNLNHDAMYWYRQDPGQGLRLIYYSQIVNDFQKGDIAEGYSVSREKKESFPLTVTSAQKNPTAFYLCASKYWGEEFFGPGTRLTVL.

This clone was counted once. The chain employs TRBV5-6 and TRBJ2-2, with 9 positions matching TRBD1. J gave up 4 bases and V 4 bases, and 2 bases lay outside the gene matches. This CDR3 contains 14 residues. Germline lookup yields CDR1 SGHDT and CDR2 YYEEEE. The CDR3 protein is CASSLGQGTGELFF. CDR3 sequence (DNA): TGTGCCAGCAGCCTGGGACAGGGCACCGGGGAGCTGTTTTTT.

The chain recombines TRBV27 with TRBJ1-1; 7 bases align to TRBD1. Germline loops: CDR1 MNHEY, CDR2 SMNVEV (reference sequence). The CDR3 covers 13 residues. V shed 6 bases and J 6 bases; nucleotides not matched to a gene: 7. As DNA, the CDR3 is TGTGCCAGCAGCTCAGGGGGTAGGGCTGAAGCTTTCTTT. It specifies CASSSGGRAEAFF.

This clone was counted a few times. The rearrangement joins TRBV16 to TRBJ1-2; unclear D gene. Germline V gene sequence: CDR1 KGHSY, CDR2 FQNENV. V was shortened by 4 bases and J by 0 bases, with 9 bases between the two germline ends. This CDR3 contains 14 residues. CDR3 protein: CASSLDNTNYGYTF. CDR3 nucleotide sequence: TGTGCCAGCAGCCTTGACAACACTAACTATGGCTACACCTTC.

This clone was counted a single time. CDR3 residues: CASSGDRRGNYEQYF. In nucleotides, the CDR3 is TGTGCCAGCAGTGGGGACCGGCGGGGGAACTACGAGCAGTACTTC. The chain couples TRBV27 to TRBJ2-7; 7 nucleotides align to TRBD2. V shed 5 bases and J 3 bases; nucleotides not matched to a gene: 10. Germline V gene sequence: CDR1 MNHEY, CDR2 SMNVEV (reference sequence). This CDR3 has 15 amino acids.